Given below is one TCR beta chain in context. Source study methods: Nucleated cell counts were estimated from reference gene primer amplification. Sequencing used immunoSEQ multiplex PCR; TCRdb keeps in-frame clones, though not all of them. V and J calls plus clone size are reproduced from that table; the DNA served to infer D and trimming. The sample has fewer than 500,000 clones; roughly 90% are singletons. The V gene lost 0 bases and the J gene lost 4 bases, with 13 bases spanning the gap. This CDR3 has 15 amino acids. Germline CDR1 and CDR2: WSHSY and SAAADI. This specimen comes from a study of blood T cell repertoires in COVID-19. Study information: The study drew acute and convalescent COVID-19 samples from the United States, Italy and Spain.

The age range of participants was about 18 to 90 years, with residence in under 25 US areas. In assigning cohorts, the study relied on participant-reported clinical history. Sequenced sample: PBMCs or T cells enriched from blood (not recorded which). The sequence derives from a woman younger than 45 with acute COVID-19. The V and J genes are TRBV10-2 and TRBJ2-7; possibly TRBD1 for D (6 bases). The CDR3 nucleotides are TGCGCCAGCAGTGAGTCTGTGAGGGGGATGTACGAGCAGTACTTC. Encoded protein: CASSESVRGMYEQYF.